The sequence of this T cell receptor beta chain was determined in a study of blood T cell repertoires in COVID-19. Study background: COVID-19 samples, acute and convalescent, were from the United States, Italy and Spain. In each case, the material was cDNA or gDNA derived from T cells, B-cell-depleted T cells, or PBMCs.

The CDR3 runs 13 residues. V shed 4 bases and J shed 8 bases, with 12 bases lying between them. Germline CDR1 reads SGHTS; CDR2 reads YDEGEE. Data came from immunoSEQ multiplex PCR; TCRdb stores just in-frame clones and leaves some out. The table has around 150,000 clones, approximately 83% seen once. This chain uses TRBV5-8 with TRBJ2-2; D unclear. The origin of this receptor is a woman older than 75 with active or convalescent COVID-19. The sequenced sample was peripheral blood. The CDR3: CASSLTVTGELFF. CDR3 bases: TGTGCCAGCAGCCTCACAGTTACAGGGGAGCTGTTTTTT.